The 19 T cell receptor beta chains below come from one sample, sequenced in a study of T-cell memory formation after mild COVID-19. A single record per CDR3 protein comes from TCRdb applying MiXCR to the 5' RACE reads. The sample lists approximately 430,000 distinct CDR3 sequences, around a quarter occurring once. The source material was PBMCs or a T cell subset sorted from them (not recorded which). The receptor source for this set is an adult woman who had mild COVID-19 (a few samples of this study predate the infection). Cell type and time point are not known.

This clonotype was observed a few times. This sequence joins TRBV5-5 and TRBJ1-4, with 11 bases identical to TRBD1. In germline, CDR1 is SGHKS, CDR2 YYEKEE (reference sequence). The CDR3 extends over 17 amino acids. J was trimmed by 3 bases and V by 0 bases; bases with no gene match: 4. CDR3 coding DNA: TGTGCCAGCAGCTTGGGGGACAGGGGGACTTCTAATGAAAAACTGTTTTTT. Translation gives CASSLGDRGTSNEKLFF. Looking up the rest from reference TRBV5-5 and TRBJ1-4 gives the full variable domain: DAGVTQSPTHLIKTRGQQVTLRCSPISGHKSVSWYQQVLGQGPQFIFQYYEKEERGRGNFPDRFSARQFPNYSSELNVNALLLGDSALYLCASSLGDRGTSNEKLFFGSGTQLSVL.

This clonotype was counted a few times. The J gene is TRBJ2-7, the V gene TRBV5-1; 8 bases fit TRBD2. Germline lookup yields CDR1 SGHRS and CDR2 YFSETQ. V dropped 0 bases and J dropped 0; count of bases not matched to a gene: 2. CDR3 size: 15 residues. The CDR3 is CASSLVSGVSYEQYF. The CDR3 DNA reads as TGCGCCAGCAGCTTGGTTAGCGGGGTCTCCTACGAGCAGTACTTC.

V gene TRBV18 combines with J gene TRBJ1-2; perhaps TRBD1 as D (5 bases). Germline CDR1 reads KGHSH; CDR2 reads LQKENI. V was clipped by 2 bases and J by 4 bases, with 11 bases between them. The CDR3 extends over 14 amino acids. CDR3 sequence reads: CASSPGGTTYGYTF. CDR3 nucleotide sequence: TGTGCCAGCTCACCAGGGGGGACTACCTATGGCTACACCTTC.

In this sample, this clonotype turned up many times. The chain uses TRBV7-2 and TRBJ1-2, with no clear D. Trimming pared 5 bases from V and 2 bases from J, leaving 9 bases between. This CDR3 is built from 13 residues. Germline lookup yields CDR1 SGHTA and CDR2 FQGNSA. CDR3 residues: CASSGQTNYGYTF. CDR3 DNA: TGTGCCAGCAGCGGCCAGACAAACTATGGCTACACCTTC. Full variable domain (remainder filled in from reference TRBV7-2 and TRBJ1-2): GAGVSQSPSNKVTEKGKDVELRCDPISGHTALYWYRQSLGQGLEFLIYFQGNSAPDKSGLPSDRFSAERTGGSVSTLTIQRTQQEDSAVYLCASSGQTNYGYTFGSGTRLTVV.

In DNA, the CDR3 is TGTGCCAGCAGTTTGGGGCAAATTGCAACTAATGAAAAACTGTTTTTT. Its protein product is CASSLGQIATNEKLFF. This chain connects TRBV12-3 or TRBV12-4 to TRBJ1-4; D is perhaps TRBD1 (5 bases). V was clipped by 3 bases and J by 0 bases, with 11 bases between them. The CDR3 covers 16 residues.

The chain combines TRBV9 with TRBJ1-6; 7 bases fit TRBD1. The junction had 6 bases not matched to a gene; V was cut back by 2 bases and J by 7 bases. This CDR3 contains 15 residues. Germline V gene lookup returns CDR1 SGDLS and CDR2 YYNGEE. DNA for the CDR3: TGTGCCAGCAGCGTTAGGGACAGACAGAATTCACCCCTCCACTTT. Translated: CASSVRDRQNSPLHF.

This chain uses TRBV5-1 with TRBJ1-3, with D hard to call. Germline CDR1 reads SGHRS; CDR2 reads YFSETQ. This CDR3 contains 17 residues. V dropped 1 base and J dropped 0 bases, with 14 bases sitting between them. The CDR3 sequence: CASSLSEAYFSGNTIYF. CDR3 bases: TGCGCCAGCAGCTTGTCGGAAGCATATTTCTCTGGAAACACCATATATTTT.

This clonotype was seen a few times. A junction end diverges from the germline sequence, so it may reflect a read error. The chain joins TRBV7-9 to TRBJ2-5; D is ambiguous. CDR1 and CDR2 (germline): SEHNR, FQNEAQ (reference sequence). CDR3 size: 12 residues. The CDR3, as DNA: TGTGCCAGCAGCTTTGGTCAAGGGACCCAGTACTTC. Protein: CASSFGQGTQYF. Based on the CDR3 plus reference TRBV7-9 and TRBJ2-5, the full variable domain is DTGVSQNPRHKITKRGQNVTFRCDPISEHNRLYWYRQTLGQGPEFLTYFQNEAQLEKSRLLSDRFSAERPKGSFSTLEIQRTEQGDSAMYLCASSFGQGTQYFGPGTRLLVL.

This clonotype occurred a few times. CDR3: CASSVLLSSYNEQFF. CDR3 nucleotides: TGTGCCAGCAGTGTTCTGTTGAGCTCCTACAATGAGCAGTTCTTC. This chain uses TRBV2 with TRBJ2-1; D unclear. The CDR3 loop spans 15 amino acids. The germline gives CDR1 SNHLY, CDR2 FYNNEI. Trimming stripped 4 bases from V and 0 bases from J, with 10 bases between.

This clonotype was found a few times. CDR3 loop: CASSLAQRDLYSYEQYF. The CDR3 region has the DNA TGTGCCAGCAGCTTAGCCCAGCGGGACCTGTACTCCTACGAGCAGTACTTC. This sequence joins TRBV7-9 and TRBJ2-7, with TRBD2 matching over 7 bases. From germline, CDR1 is SEHNR and CDR2 FQNEAQ (reference sequence). The CDR3 totals 17 residues. The V and J ends lost 0 bases and 0 bases, in that order; junction bases with no gene match: 8.

The genes are TRBV9 and TRBJ2-1; no definite D call. V was pared by 0 bases and J by 0 bases, with 10 bases between. The CDR3 runs 16 residues. From germline, CDR1 is SGDLS and CDR2 YYNGEE. The CDR3, as DNA: TGTGCCAGCAGCGTAGCGGCGGCGAGCTCCTACAATGAGCAGTTCTTC. It translates to CASSVAAASSYNEQFF.

The sample holds a few counts of this clonotype. The CDR3 DNA reads TGTGCCAGCAGTTTAGACAGGGGTGGAGGCTACACCTTC. Protein sequence: CASSLDRGGGYTF. The chain has TRBV12-3 or TRBV12-4 and TRBJ1-2; TRBD1 matches 7 bases. CDR3 length: 13 residues. V shed 1 base, J shed 8 bases, and the junction held 4 bases outside the gene matches.

This chain uses TRBV30 with TRBJ2-5; D remains ambiguous. Germline-derived CDR1 and CDR2 are GTSNPN and SVGIG (reference sequence). V lost 0 bases, J lost 2 bases, and 10 bases lay in between. The CDR3 loop spans 14 amino acids. The CDR3 DNA follows: TGTGCCTGGAGTGTACGGGCAGCACAAGAGACCCAGTACTTC. Amino acid sequence: CAWSVRAAQETQYF.

This clonotype was seen once. The genes are TRBV20-1 and TRBJ1-1; no definite D call. The CDR3 is 14 residues long. The ends were cut back, 3 bases at V and 0 bases at J, with 11 bases in the middle. The germline gives CDR1 DFQATT, CDR2 SNEGSKA (reference sequence). This CDR3 reads CSASRAGLNTEAFF. The CDR3 DNA sequence: TGCAGTGCTAGTCGGGCGGGTTTGAACACTGAAGCTTTCTTT.

The chain combines TRBV3-1 with TRBJ1-2; D is perhaps TRBD1 (5 bases). With 3 bases removed from V and 4 bases from J, the gap between germline ends came to 18 bases. The CDR3 contains 16 residues. Germline loops: CDR1 LGHDT, CDR2 YNNKEL (reference sequence). In nucleotides, the CDR3 is TGTGCCAGCAGCCACTCGTACGGGACGGACTTCTATGGCTACACCTTC. It translates to CASSHSYGTDFYGYTF.

The chain joins TRBV12-3 or TRBV12-4 to TRBJ1-1, with 7 bases aligning to TRBD1. V was pared by 3 bases and J by 1 base, with 5 bases of the junction left unmatched. This CDR3 is 15 amino acids long. The CDR3 sequence is CASSFRTGRNTEAFF. The CDR3 DNA reads TGTGCCAGCAGTTTCAGGACAGGAAGGAACACTGAAGCTTTCTTT.

This clonotype occurred a few times. J is TRBJ2-1 and V is TRBV24-1, with D unresolved. The V end lost 4 bases, the J end lost 10 bases, and 19 bases lay between the germline ends. Germline values: CDR1 KGHDR, CDR2 SFDVKD. The CDR3 contains 15 residues. In DNA, the CDR3 is TGTGCCACCAGTGACCCCAGTGGGCAGTCACAAGAGCAGTTCTTC. It codes for CATSDPSGQSQEQFF.

This rearrangement joins TRBV12-3 or TRBV12-4 to TRBJ2-5; D ambiguous. The CDR3 covers 13 residues. Trimming shortened V by 8 bases and J by 0 bases, and 10 bases separated the two germline ends. CDR3 DNA: TGTGCCAGCGTAGATCAAAACCAAGAGACCCAGTACTTC. It specifies CASVDQNQETQYF.

The V gene is TRBV20-1, the J gene TRBJ2-5; 9 bases line up with TRBD2. The CDR3 is made up of 13 amino acids. Germline CDR1 DFQATT, CDR2 SNEGSKA (reference sequence). The CDR3 DNA sequence: TGCAGCGGATCCGGGACTAGCAGAGGGACCCAGTACTTC. Its translation: CSGSGTSRGTQYF.